This T cell receptor (beta chain) is from a study of shared clonotypes between healthy human individuals. Broader study findings: Only blood underwent sampling, and tissue repertoires likely differ.

Germline CDR1 reads MNHNS; CDR2 reads SASEGT. Between the trimmed V and J ends, which lost 0 bases and 2 bases, there was a span of 13 bases. The CDR3 is made up of 16 amino acids. It was some 96 million PBMCs that unsorted samples used for genomic DNA. Source study methods: ImmunoSEQ supplied junction-only sequences lacking quality scores, so filtering was different. Clones were sequenced by immunoSEQ multiplex PCR, and TCRdb holds only the in-frame ones, with some missing. V and J calls and clone size follow that table, whereas D and trimming were derived from the DNA. The sample lists 470,000 or so clones; around four fifths were seen once. Of note for this clone: Its antigen is unknown.

Sequenced material: PBMCs. This receptor was taken from a woman aged 40 to 55 in good health. Some clones in this sample may be carry-over from other donors' samples. V usage is TRBV6-1 and J usage is TRBJ1-2, with D possibly TRBD1 on 5 matching bases. CDR3 nucleotide sequence: TGTGCCAGCAGTGAAGCCTTCGGACACCTCAACTATGGCTACACCTTC. Translating gives CASSEAFGHLNYGYTF.